This T cell receptor (beta chain) was sequenced in a study of T cells in Graves' hyperthyroidism and ophthalmopathy. Ophthalmopathy cases met thresholds of Clinical Activity Score at least 3, NOSPECS grade at least 4 and duration under 3 months. Clinical symptoms, serum thyroxine, TRAb, thyroid ultrasound and orbital computed tomography informed diagnoses. Researchers amplified the TCR beta CDR3 regions from RNA transcripts. RT-PCR in the first round (using the HTBI primer set) targeted the TCR CDR3. MiXCR was run by TCRdb on the multiplex PCR reads, yielding one entry per CDR3 protein. The sample lists 400,000 or so distinct CDR3 sequences; roughly an eighth were seen once. General study points: Ophthalmopathy could be told apart from stable hyperthyroidism with a 13 V-J model.

Regarding this clonotype: Its antigen is unidentified.

The CDR3 totals 16 residues. J was trimmed by 5 bases and V by 2 bases; bases with no gene match: 5. Per germline, CDR1 MNHEY and CDR2 SMNVEV (reference sequence). The V call is TRBV27, the J call TRBJ2-5, with 13 positions matching TRBD2. The clonotype was recovered from a man in his fifties or sixties with Graves' ophthalmopathy. Sequencing was carried out using blood. The DNA for the CDR3 is TGTGCCAGCAGTTTAACTAGCGGGAGGGACGGGGAGACCCAGTACTTC. It specifies CASSLTSGRDGETQYF.